The 5 T cell receptor beta chains below all came from one sample that was sequenced in a study of blood T cell repertoires in COVID-19. Sequenced by immunoSEQ multiplex PCR; TCRdb stores in-frame clones only, minus some. Found here are more than 150,000 clones, 80% of them singletons; the top ten hold about 0.58%. The sample consisted of peripheral blood. All receptors derive from a man aged 60 to 75 with acute or convalescent COVID-19.

This chain links TRBV2 with TRBJ1-3; D gene uncertain. There are 14 residues in the CDR3. Per germline, CDR1 SNHLY and CDR2 FYNNEI. The V end was cut by 1 base, the J end by 0 bases, with 4 bases between. CDR3 region: CASSEVRSGNTIYF. The CDR3 DNA sequence: TGTGCCAGCAGTGAAGTCCGCTCTGGAAACACCATATATTTT.

This chain joins TRBV11-1 and TRBJ2-3, with 12 bases lining up with TRBD2. Germline V gene sequence: CDR1 SGHAT, CDR2 FQDESV (reference sequence). Losses at the gene ends were 1 base for V and 15 bases for J; bases not matched to a gene: 5. The CDR3 loop spans 13 amino acids. Here the CDR3 DNA reads TGTGCCAGCAGCTTAGGACTAGCGGGGGCCTACTATTTT. Protein product: CASSLGLAGAYYF.

The V gene is TRBV20-1, the J gene TRBJ2-7; TRBD2 matches at 12 bases. Germline CDR1 and CDR2: DFQATT and SNEGSKA (reference sequence). There are 16 residues in the CDR3. J gave up 9 bases and V 3 bases, and 15 bases lay outside the gene matches. CDR3 DNA: TGCAGTGCTAGTACTTCTAGCGGGAGGGCCAATGGCTGGCAGTACTTC. It encodes CSASTSSGRANGWQYF.

The chain links TRBV9 to TRBJ2-5; TRBD1 aligns across 7 bases. CDR3 length: 14 residues. With V trimmed by 4 bases and J by 6 bases, 9 bases remained unmatched. The V gene's germline CDR1 is SGDLS and CDR2 YYNGEE. CDR3 DNA sequence: TGTGCCAGCAGCATATCAGGGGGAGAGAAGACCCAGTACTTC. This sequence encodes CASSISGGEKTQYF.

The chain combines TRBV7-2 with TRBJ2-7; 11 positions agree with TRBD1. CDR1 SGHTA and CDR2 FQGNSA come from the germline V gene. V lost 3 bases to trimming and J lost 3 bases; unmatched junction nucleotides: 4. The CDR3 has 15 residues. This chain's CDR3 is CASSFGTGGFYEQYF. In nucleotides, the CDR3 is TGTGCCAGCAGCTTTGGGACAGGGGGATTCTACGAGCAGTACTTC. The complete variable domain, with remaining parts taken from reference TRBV7-2 and TRBJ2-7, reads GAGVSQSPSNKVTEKGKDVELRCDPISGHTALYWYRQSLGQGLEFLIYFQGNSAPDKSGLPSDRFSAERTGGSVSTLTIQRTQQEDSAVYLCASSFGTGGFYEQYFGPGTRLTVT.